Below, 3 T cell receptor beta chains from the same sample are listed, as sequenced in a study of blood T cell repertoires in COVID-19. The repertoire was sequenced with immunoSEQ multiplex PCR; TCRdb's copy has only in-frame clones and lacks some. The sample holds about 86,000 clones, approximately 79% seen once. Input material: peripheral blood. Every receptor here comes from a man between 65 and 80 years old with acute or convalescent COVID-19.

This clone has only a few counts. The CDR3 nucleotides read TGTGCCAGCAGCTTCGGGACAAGATATGGCTACACCTTC. Encoded protein: CASSFGTRYGYTF. The J gene is TRBJ1-2, the V gene TRBV5-4; D perhaps matches TRBD1 (6 bases). V gave up 2 bases and J gave up 5 bases, with 10 bases separating them. Germline V lookup: CDR1 SGHNT, CDR2 YYREEE (reference sequence). CDR3 length equals 13 residues.

As DNA, the CDR3 is TGTGCCAGCAATATAGACAGGGGTGGCAATCAGCCCCAGCATTTT. Its translation: CASNIDRGGNQPQHF. J is TRBJ1-5 and V is TRBV2; 8 nucleotides align to TRBD1. This CDR3 region has 15 residues. J lost 2 bases, V lost 7 bases, and 7 bases had no gene match. In germline, CDR1 is SNHLY, CDR2 FYNNEI.

The rearrangement joins TRBV27 to TRBJ2-7; possibly TRBD2 for D (7 bases). The germline V gene has CDR1 MNHEY and CDR2 SMNVEV (reference sequence). V dropped 5 bases and J dropped 4 bases, with 18 bases sitting between them. The length of the CDR3 is 15 residues. CDR3 coding DNA: TGTGCCAGCAGTGCTAGGGCGGGGGCGGGTTACGAGCAGTACTTC. As protein: CASSARAGAGYEQYF.